This entry lists 23 T cell receptor beta chains sequenced from one sample in a study of cytomegalovirus exposure and HLA in healthy donors. A multiplex PCR was run with 60 Vbeta primers and 13 Jbeta primers. TCRdb's table, derived via immunoSEQ multiplex PCR, lists solely in-frame clones and lacks some. Of about 77,000 clones listed, roughly 78% are singletons. The specimen was PBMCs. The receptor set was obtained from a man aged 40-50 years in good health and CMV-seronegative.

The chain has TRBV28 and TRBJ2-1; tentative D call: TRBD2 (6 bases). The CDR3 is 13 residues long. Trimming shortened V by 9 bases and J by 5 bases, and 14 bases separated the two germline ends. Germline assignment: CDR1 MDHEN and CDR2 SYDVKM. CDR3: CASRGTYHNEQFF. CDR3 nucleotides: TGTGCCAGTCGGGGGACTTACCACAATGAGCAGTTCTTC.

With regard to this clone: This sample includes further DNA sequences coding for the same CDR3. The CDR3 sequence is CASSPSGSYNEQFF. CDR3 DNA: TGTGCCAGCAGCCCTAGTGGCTCCTACAATGAGCAGTTCTTC. The chain is built from TRBV7-3 and TRBJ2-1; D gene uncertain. The ends were cut back, 5 bases at V and 0 bases at J, with 8 bases in the middle. The CDR3 runs 14 residues. Germline V gene lookup returns CDR1 SGHTA and CDR2 FQGTGA. Looking up the rest from reference TRBV7-3 and TRBJ2-1 gives the full variable domain: GAGVSQTPSNKVTEKGKYVELRCDPISGHTALYWYRQSLGQGPEFLIYFQGTGAADDSGLPNDRFFAVRPEGSVSTLKIQRTERGDSAVYLCASSPSGSYNEQFFGPGTRLTVL.

The chain carries TRBV27 and TRBJ2-1; D may be TRBD1 (6 bases). Germline CDR1 is MNHEY and CDR2 is SMNVEV (reference sequence). V was trimmed by 2 bases and J by 1 base, leaving 12 bases between them. CDR3 length: 16 residues. CDR3 region: CASSLGGQISYNEQFF. The CDR3 DNA reads as TGTGCCAGCAGTTTAGGCGGACAGATATCCTACAATGAGCAGTTCTTC.

The chain is built from TRBV7-2 and TRBJ1-1; the D gene is possibly TRBD1 (6 bases). In germline, CDR1 is SGHTA, CDR2 FQGNSA. There are 12 residues in the CDR3. V lost 4 bases to trimming and J lost 8 bases, with 11 bases between them. The CDR3 sequence: CASSSNRVEAFF. Here the CDR3 DNA reads TGTGCCAGCAGCTCGAACAGGGTGGAAGCTTTCTTT.

The genes are TRBV30 and TRBJ1-2; 10 bases are a match to TRBD1. The CDR3 is 15 amino acids. Germline V lookup: CDR1 GTSNPN, CDR2 SVGIG (reference sequence). V lost 2 bases and J lost 6; bases outside the gene matches: 9. CDR3 residues: CAWSIGTGEIHGYTF. CDR3 DNA sequence: TGTGCCTGGAGTATCGGGACAGGGGAAATCCATGGCTACACCTTC. The full variable domain, rest sourced from reference TRBV30 and TRBJ1-2, is SQTIHQWPATLVQPVGSPLSLECTVEGTSNPNLYWYRQAAGRGLQLLFYSVGIGQISSEVPQNLSASRPQDRQFILSSKKLLLSDSGFYLCAWSIGTGEIHGYTFGSGTRLTVV.

The V call is TRBV19, the J call TRBJ2-7, with D uncertain. Germline-derived CDR1 and CDR2 are LNHDA and SQIVND (reference sequence). The length of the CDR3 is 15 residues. Trimming stripped 1 base from V and 5 bases from J, with 15 bases between. Written as DNA, the CDR3 is TGTGCCAGTAGTATAGCCCCGACGGGTGTTAACGAGCAGTACTTC. Translating it yields CASSIAPTGVNEQYF.

The chain has TRBV7-2 and TRBJ2-1; 12 bases line up with TRBD2. V was clipped by 4 bases and J by 7 bases; unmatched bases: 5. The V gene's germline CDR1 is SGHTA and CDR2 FQGNSA. The CDR3 runs 15 residues. The CDR3 here is CASSYWTSGTNEQFF. The CDR3 region has the DNA TGTGCCAGCAGCTACTGGACTAGCGGGACTAATGAGCAGTTCTTC.

In its sample, this clone ranks as medium-sized. The rearrangement links TRBV7-2 to TRBJ2-7, with D uncertain. This CDR3 has 12 residues. CDR1 and CDR2 from the germline V gene are SGHTA and FQGNSA. The V gene lost 1 base and the J gene lost 6 bases, with 7 bases spanning the gap. The CDR3 sequence is CASSLGTTEQYF. CDR3 DNA sequence: TGTGCCAGCAGCTTAGGAACAACCGAGCAGTACTTC.

The J gene is TRBJ1-2, the V gene TRBV10-3; D remains ambiguous. The ends were cut back, 0 bases at V and 5 bases at J, with 13 bases in the middle. Germline assignment: CDR1 ENHRY and CDR2 SYGVKD. This CDR3 comprises 15 residues. The CDR3 protein is CAISESGEGPYGYTF. CDR3 coding DNA: TGTGCCATCAGTGAGTCTGGGGAGGGCCCGTATGGCTACACCTTC.

The chain has TRBV4-3 and TRBJ1-2; possibly TRBD1 for D (5 bases). Looked up from germline, CDR1 is LGHNA and CDR2 is YSLEER. The CDR3 has 14 amino acids. The germline V and J ends were trimmed by 1 base and 7 bases, with 13 bases remaining between them. Here the CDR3 reads CASSQVRGGSGYTF. The CDR3 DNA follows: TGCGCCAGCAGCCAAGTTCGGGGGGGTTCTGGCTACACCTTC.

This chain links TRBV15 with TRBJ1-2; 8 bases line up with TRBD1. The length of the CDR3 is 13 residues. Unmatched junction bases numbered 4, after V lost 3 bases and J lost 7 bases. Germline CDR1 and CDR2: LNHNV and YYDKDF (reference sequence). The CDR3 loop is CATSRQGALGYTF. In DNA, the CDR3 is TGTGCCACCAGCAGGCAGGGGGCGCTTGGCTACACCTTC.

The J gene is TRBJ1-1, the V gene TRBV10-2, with D hard to call. This CDR3 has 14 amino acids. The germline gives CDR1 WSHSY, CDR2 SAAADI. With 6 bases removed from V and 6 bases from J, the gap between germline ends came to 17 bases. As DNA, the CDR3 is TGCGCCAGCAGGACGCCGGAGGATTTTGCTGAAGCTTTCTTT. Its translation: CASRTPEDFAEAFF.

The V and J genes are TRBV27 and TRBJ2-1; 7 nucleotides match TRBD2. Germline values: CDR1 MNHEY, CDR2 SMNVEV (reference sequence). This CDR3 has 12 residues. The CDR3 DNA follows: TGTCAAGCGGGAAATCCATCTGGTGAGCAGTTCTTC. This sequence encodes CQAGNPSGEQFF.

The chain couples TRBV5-6 to TRBJ2-7; no firm D call. The CDR3 covers 11 residues. Per germline, CDR1 SGHDT and CDR2 YYEEEE. The V end was cut by 4 bases, the J end by 3 bases, with 5 bases between. The CDR3 spells CASSRFYEQYF. CDR3 DNA sequence: TGTGCCAGCAGCCGGTTCTACGAGCAGTACTTC.

This clone came up once. CDR3 nucleotide sequence: TGCGCCAGCAGCTTTGACGGGAGCTGGGCCGGGGAGCTGTTTTTT. It translates to CASSFDGSWAGELFF. The rearrangement joins TRBV5-1 to TRBJ2-2, with D tentatively TRBD2 (6 bases). The germline V gene has CDR1 SGHRS and CDR2 YFSETQ. V shed 2 bases and J shed 6 bases, with 14 bases lying between them. The CDR3 sequence is 15 residues long.

This clone has only a few counts. V usage is TRBV19 and J usage is TRBJ2-7; TRBD2 aligns across 7 bases. V was clipped by 5 bases and J by 1 base; unmatched bases: 5. CDR1 and CDR2 (germline): LNHDA, SQIVND (reference sequence). The CDR3 covers 14 residues. The CDR3 nucleotides are TGTGCCAGTAGTTTCGGACTAGGGTCCTACGAGCAGTACTTC. This translates into CASSFGLGSYEQYF.

The chain carries TRBV30 and TRBJ2-7, with D hard to call. The CDR3 has 13 residues. Germline CDR1 and CDR2: GTSNPN and SVGIG (reference sequence). Trimming stripped 0 bases from V and 2 bases from J, with 8 bases between. CDR3 amino acids: CAWSVQGAYEQYF. CDR3 nucleotide sequence: TGTGCCTGGAGTGTACAAGGAGCCTACGAGCAGTACTTC.

In DNA form, the CDR3 reads TGCAGCGTCATGACAGTGGACAGGGCTCCTTATACGCAGTATTTT. This sequence encodes CSVMTVDRAPYTQYF. The rearrangement uses TRBV29-1 and TRBJ2-3; 8 bases align to TRBD1. V lost 6 bases, J lost 7 bases, and 15 bases stayed unmatched. The CDR3 sequence is 15 residues long. CDR1 is SQVTM and CDR2 is ANQGSEA in the germline V gene.

The genes are TRBV27 and TRBJ2-7; a weak D match, TRBD1 (6 bases). Germline CDR1 and CDR2: MNHEY and SMNVEV (reference sequence). Trimming pared 6 bases from V and 2 bases from J, leaving 17 bases between. The CDR3 is made up of 15 amino acids. CDR3 nucleotide sequence: TGTGCCAGCAGCGAGCCCGGACAGCCCCCCTACGAGCAGTACTTC. Protein sequence: CASSEPGQPPYEQYF.

This clone came up once. The chain is built from TRBV28 and TRBJ2-3, with TRBD2 matching 7 bases. The CDR3 sequence is 16 residues long. V dropped 4 bases and J dropped 4; count of bases not matched to a gene: 11. The V gene's germline CDR1 is MDHEN and CDR2 SYDVKM. In nucleotides, the CDR3 is TGTGCCAGCAGTTCCCCCTGGGAGGGAGGCGCAGATACGCAGTATTTT. Translation: CASSSPWEGGADTQYF.

The chain is built from TRBV14 and TRBJ2-3, with D hard to call. V was clipped by 5 bases and J by 1 base, with 19 bases between them. CDR1 and CDR2 from the germline V gene are SGHDN and FVKESK. The CDR3 consists of 17 residues. The CDR3 DNA reads TGTGCCAGCAGCAAAGCCTATGGTCTTCAACGCACAGATACGCAGTATTTT. As protein: CASSKAYGLQRTDTQYF.

The chain carries TRBV11-1 and TRBJ2-7, with TRBD1 identical over 8 bases. CDR3 length: 13 amino acids. The germline gives CDR1 SGHAT, CDR2 FQDESV (reference sequence). V was clipped by 5 bases and J by 4 bases; unmatched bases: 4. The DNA for the CDR3 is TGTGCCAGCAGCACGGACAGGGCTTACGAGCAGTACTTC. Its protein product is CASSTDRAYEQYF. The entire variable domain, with the rest obtained from reference TRBV11-1 and TRBJ2-7, is as follows: EAEVAQSPRYKITEKSQAVAFWCDPISGHATLYWYRQILGQGPELLVQFQDESVVDDSQLPKDRFSAERLKGVDSTLKIQPAELGDSAMYLCASSTDRAYEQYFGPGTRLTVT.

This chain uses TRBV27 with TRBJ2-1; TRBD2 matches at 7 bases. CDR1 MNHEY and CDR2 SMNVEV come from the germline V gene (reference sequence). Losses at the gene ends were 4 bases for V and 4 bases for J; bases not matched to a gene: 7. The CDR3 length is 15 residues. CDR3 nucleotide sequence: TGTGCCAGCAGTTCTAGCGGAACCGTATACAATGAGCAGTTCTTC. This codes for CASSSSGTVYNEQFF.